Presented here are 14 T cell receptor beta chains from one specimen sequenced in a study of blood T cell repertoires in COVID-19. Sequenced by immunoSEQ multiplex PCR; TCRdb stores in-frame clones only, minus some. The sample has 180,000 or so clones, 80% to 90% seen once. The sequenced sample consisted of peripheral blood. The source of these receptors is a woman in her thirties or forties with COVID-19, enrolled during active disease.

CDR3 sequence reads: CASSRSTSGSTGELFF. The CDR3 nucleotides are TGTGCCAGCTCACGATCGACTAGCGGGAGTACCGGGGAGCTGTTTTTT. The chain employs TRBV18 and TRBJ2-2, with TRBD2 identical over 12 bases. The CDR3 is 16 residues long. The germline CDR1 and CDR2 sequences are KGHSH and LQKENI. Trimming took 4 bases from V and 5 from J; bases not matched to a gene: 5. The whole variable domain, remainder taken from reference TRBV18 and TRBJ2-2, is NAGVMQNPRHLVRRRGQEARLRCSPMKGHSHVYWYRQLPEEGLKFMVYLQKENIIDESGMPKERFSAEFPKEGPSILRIQQVVRGDSAAYFCASSRSTSGSTGELFFGEGSRLTVL.

This clone was seen just once. For the CDR3, the DNA is TGTGCCAGCAGCCAAGATTTTATCGCTGAAGCTTTCTTT. This encodes CASSQDFIAEAFF. The V gene is TRBV3-1 (or the pseudogene TRBV3-2), the J gene TRBJ1-1; D ambiguous. Trimming stripped 0 bases from V and 6 bases from J, with 8 bases between. Germline loops: CDR1 LGHDT, CDR2 YNNKEL (reference sequence). The CDR3 length is 13 residues.

V usage is TRBV7-8 and J usage is TRBJ1-5; 7 bases are shared with TRBD1. The germline gives CDR1 SGHVS, CDR2 FQNEAQ. The CDR3 extends over 15 amino acids. V lost 5 bases to trimming and J lost 3 bases; unmatched junction nucleotides: 7. Here the CDR3 reads CASSPTTGNNQPQHF. CDR3 DNA sequence: TGTGCCAGCAGCCCGACGACAGGGAACAATCAGCCCCAGCATTTT. The whole variable domain, filled in from reference TRBV7-8 and TRBJ1-5, reads GAGVSQSPRYKVAKRGQDVALRCDPISGHVSLFWYQQALGQGPEFLTYFQNEAQLDKSGLPSDRFFAERPEGSVSTLKIQRTQQEDSAVYLCASSPTTGNNQPQHFGDGTRLSIL.

This clone was seen only once. The V call is TRBV20-1, the J call TRBJ2-1, with D unresolved. Deletions cut 3 bases from V and 6 bases from J, with 3 bases between. Germline V gene sequence: CDR1 DFQATT, CDR2 SNEGSKA (reference sequence). The CDR3 covers 10 residues. This CDR3 is CSASLNEQFF. The DNA for the CDR3 is TGCAGTGCTAGTCTCAATGAGCAGTTCTTC.

This chain joins TRBV9 and TRBJ2-1, with 10 nucleotides matching TRBD1. The junction had 12 bases not matched to a gene; V was cut back by 0 bases and J by 9 bases. The CDR3 spans 17 residues. Per the germline V gene, CDR1 is SGDLS and CDR2 is YYNGEE. The CDR3: CASSVVTGGLFGSEQFF. CDR3 DNA sequence: TGTGCCAGCAGCGTAGTGACAGGGGGCCTGTTTGGGAGTGAGCAGTTCTTC.

This clone was seen a single time. The chain combines TRBV11-3 with TRBJ2-2, with TRBD1 matching 7 bases. CDR3 length equals 16 residues. From germline, CDR1 is SGHNT and CDR2 YENEEA. The V segment lost 2 bases and the J segment 3 bases; nucleotides outside the gene matches: 6. For the CDR3, the DNA is TGTGCCAGCAGCTTATGGAACCAGGGGGACACCGGGGAGCTGTTTTTT. Its protein is CASSLWNQGDTGELFF.

The chain carries TRBV7-3 and TRBJ1-6; D might be TRBD1 (5 bases). CDR3 length: 15 amino acids. Germline V gene sequence: CDR1 SGHTA, CDR2 FQGTGA. Deletions cut 5 bases from V and 8 bases from J, with 16 bases between. CDR3 loop: CASSLTMGGHSPLHF. The CDR3 coding sequence is TGTGCCAGCAGCCTCACCATGGGGGGTCATTCACCCCTCCACTTT.

By its share, this clone is medium-sized. The rearrangement joins TRBV28 to TRBJ2-7, with D possibly TRBD2 on 7 matching bases. The length of the CDR3 is 14 residues. Germline lookup yields CDR1 MDHEN and CDR2 SYDVKM. The germline V and J ends were trimmed by 3 bases and 3 bases, with 12 bases remaining between them. DNA of the CDR3: TGTGCCAGCAGTTTTAGGGGGGGCCTCTACGAGCAGTACTTC. Translation: CASSFRGGLYEQYF.

The rearrangement links TRBV14 to TRBJ2-5; TRBD2 aligns across 7 bases. The germline CDR1 and CDR2 sequences are SGHDN and FVKESK. The CDR3 contains 18 residues. Losses at the gene ends were 4 bases for V and 1 base for J; bases not matched to a gene: 15. The CDR3 sequence: CASSPTEGAGSPQETQYF. The CDR3 DNA reads as TGTGCCAGCAGCCCCACAGAAGGAGCGGGGAGTCCCCAAGAGACCCAGTACTTC.

In nucleotides, the CDR3 is TGTGCCAGCATGCGCAGGGGGAGCACAGATACGCAGTATTTT. Translating gives CASMRRGSTDTQYF. The chain uses TRBV5-8 and TRBJ2-3; 7 bases agree with TRBD1. This CDR3 region has 14 residues. The trim removed 6 bases at V and 0 bases at J, leaving 4 bases unmatched. Looked up from germline, CDR1 is SGHTS and CDR2 is YDEGEE.

This clone was detected once. The rearrangement links TRBV28 to TRBJ2-7; tentatively, D is TRBD1 (6 bases). The V gene lost 8 bases and the J gene lost 5 bases, with 19 bases spanning the gap. This CDR3 comprises 14 residues. From germline, CDR1 is MDHEN and CDR2 SYDVKM. CDR3 region: CASSRSGGGHEQYF. The DNA of the CDR3 is TGTGCCAGCTCTAGGAGTGGTGGGGGCCACGAGCAGTACTTC.

J is TRBJ2-7 and V is TRBV21-1; TRBD1 is the table's D call, not checked against the DNA. TRBV21-1 represents a pseudogene. The CDR3 loop spans 14 amino acids. Here the CDR3 reads CASNTIGGDYEQYF. CDR3 bases: TGTGCCAGCAACACAATAGGGGGAGACTACGAGCAGTACTTC.

This CDR3 is CASSILGTGDSPLHF. CDR3 DNA sequence: TGTGCCAGTAGTATACTAGGGACAGGGGACTCACCCCTCCACTTT. The chain employs TRBV19 and TRBJ1-6; 10 bases line up with TRBD1. This CDR3 comprises 15 residues. Germline V gene data show CDR1 as LNHDA and CDR2 as SQIVND (reference sequence). J gave up 10 bases and V 2 bases, and 5 bases lay outside the gene matches. Together with reference TRBV19 and TRBJ1-6, the CDR3 gives the full variable domain: DGGITQSPKYLFRKEGQNVTLSCEQNLNHDAMYWYRQDPGQGLRLIYYSQIVNDFQKGDIAEGYSVSREKKESFPLTVTSAQKNPTAFYLCASSILGTGDSPLHFGNGTRLTVT.

The chain uses TRBV3-1 (or the pseudogene TRBV3-2) and TRBJ1-2; D may be TRBD1 (6 bases). Germline V lookup: CDR1 LGHDT, CDR2 YNNKEL (reference sequence). V dropped 3 bases and J dropped 7 bases, with 12 bases sitting between them. This CDR3 is built from 13 residues. The DNA for the CDR3 is TGTGCCAGCAGCCAGATCGCACAGGGTGGCTACACCTTC. Its translation: CASSQIAQGGYTF.